This T cell receptor (beta chain) was sequenced for a study of radiation and T cells in renal cell carcinoma. Specified time point: baseline pretreatment blood. Described treatment: 15 Gy SBRT to primary tumor, nephrectomy 4 weeks later. The CDR3 extends over 17 amino acids. Trimming stripped 0 bases from V and 7 bases from J, with 18 bases between. CDR1 MGHRA and CDR2 YSYEKL come from the germline V gene. Method: immunoSEQ multiplex PCR; TCRdb's copy keeps in-frame clones and lacks some. This sample carries roughly 100,000 clones, about 88% of them seen once, and the ten largest clones take under 9.5%. This clone was detected once.

Sequenced here: blood, sampled from a patient whose treatment included radiotherapy and nephrectomy. This sequence was found in a man aged 45-65 years with renal cell carcinoma. This chain links TRBV4-1 with TRBJ1-4; D might be TRBD1 (6 bases). The CDR3 region has the DNA TGCGCCAGCAGCCAAGATCGGGCAGGGGCCAGCGGTGAAAAACTGTTTTTT. It specifies CASSQDRAGASGEKLFF.